Reported below is one TCR beta chain. Germline values: CDR1 SGHDT, CDR2 YYEEEE. The CDR3 extends over 14 amino acids. V was pared by 0 bases and J by 4 bases, with 10 bases between. The primer mix had 60 Vbeta and 13 Jbeta primers. TCRdb's copy holds only in-frame clones and misses some; the assay was immunoSEQ multiplex PCR. The sample lists some 160,000 clones, about 77% occurring once. The data belong to a study of cytomegalovirus exposure and HLA in healthy donors. The TCR was taken from a man aged 55 to 70 in good health and CMV-seronegative. The chain couples TRBV5-6 to TRBJ1-2; no clear D gene. What was sequenced was PBMCs. Written as DNA, the CDR3 is TGTGCCAGCAGCTTGGATAGCAGATTCTATGGCTACACCTTC. This translates into CASSLDSRFYGYTF.